The 29 T cell receptor beta chains given below trace back to one sample, sequenced in a study of early T cells in non-severe SARS-CoV-2 infection. TCRdb called the 5' RACE reads again in MiXCR, with one record for every CDR3 protein. The table has about 26,000 distinct CDR3 sequences, approximately 4.6% seen once; the top ten hold roughly 4%. The sequencing sample was made of whole blood. All receptors derive from an adult who was a healthcare worker with PCR-confirmed SARS-CoV-2 infection or an uninfected control (not recorded which).

Many counts were recorded for this clonotype. V gene TRBV7-3 combines with J gene TRBJ2-7; the D is unclear. Germline CDR1 and CDR2: SGHTA and FQGTGA. The V gene lost 4 bases and the J gene lost 2 bases, with 12 bases spanning the gap. The CDR3 spans 14 residues. CDR3 residues: CASSSRRITYEQYF. The CDR3 DNA reads TGTGCCAGCAGCTCTCGACGGATAACCTACGAGCAGTACTTC.

In its sample, this clonotype was seen many times. The rearrangement joins TRBV5-5 to TRBJ1-1; D not resolved. The length of the CDR3 is 14 residues. The germline gives CDR1 SGHKS, CDR2 YYEKEE (reference sequence). Trimming removed 0 bases at V and 4 bases at J, with 10 bases between. CDR3: CASSLVWQPTEAFF. The CDR3 region has the DNA TGTGCCAGCAGCTTGGTGTGGCAGCCCACTGAAGCTTTCTTT.

This clonotype was detected many times. The CDR3 here is CASSVLDQSNSPLHF. The CDR3 nucleotides are TGTGCCAGCAGCGTATTAGACCAGTCTAATTCACCCCTCCACTTT. The chain combines TRBV9 with TRBJ1-6; no firm D call. This CDR3 is built from 15 residues. Germline values: CDR1 SGDLS, CDR2 YYNGEE. The V end was cut by 1 base, the J end by 6 bases, with 11 bases between.

This clonotype was recorded many times. DNA for the CDR3: TGCGCCAGCACGGCGCGCGATGGTGGCTACACCTTC. Translation: CASTARDGGYTF. The chain is built from TRBV10-2 and TRBJ1-2; D call uncertain. The CDR3 extends over 12 amino acids. V was trimmed by 7 bases and J by 7 bases, leaving 13 bases between them. Germline CDR1 is WSHSY and CDR2 is SAAADI.

There are many counts of this clonotype. The chain links TRBV4-2 to TRBJ1-4; D remains ambiguous. The CDR3 consists of 14 residues. Per germline, CDR1 LGHNA and CDR2 YNFKEQ. V gave up 4 bases and J gave up 4 bases, with 10 bases separating them. CDR3 nucleotide sequence: TGTGCCAGCAGCCGGACGGTGGATAATGAAAAACTGTTTTTT. Protein: CASSRTVDNEKLFF.

This clonotype was counted many times. The J gene is TRBJ1-5, the V gene TRBV2; TRBD1 is a possible D gene (5 bases). The CDR3 consists of 14 residues. V lost 5 bases to trimming and J lost 5 bases, with 13 bases between them. Per germline, CDR1 SNHLY and CDR2 FYNNEI. The CDR3 loop reads CASSWGRADQPQHF. In DNA form, the CDR3 reads TGTGCCAGCAGTTGGGGCAGGGCAGATCAGCCCCAGCATTTT.

The sample holds many counts of this clonotype. This chain connects TRBV19 to TRBJ2-1; no firm D call. CDR3 length: 13 residues. Germline V gives CDR1 LNHDA, CDR2 SQIVND (reference sequence). Trimming took off 3 bases at V and 8 bases at J, with 11 bases between the two ends. Here the CDR3 reads CASSIGWVYEQFF. In DNA, the CDR3 is TGTGCCAGTAGTATTGGCTGGGTCTATGAGCAGTTCTTC.

The genes are TRBV20-1 and TRBJ2-7; the match to TRBD2 covers 7 bases. This CDR3 is built from 13 residues. After removal of 3 bases from V and 10 bases from J, the junction contained 12 bases not matched to a gene. Germline CDR1 is DFQATT and CDR2 is SNEGSKA (reference sequence). This chain's CDR3 is CSARSSGTSDQYF. In nucleotides, the CDR3 is TGCAGTGCTAGGTCCAGCGGGACCTCTGATCAGTACTTC.

This clonotype was counted ten times or more. V is TRBV4-1 and J is TRBJ1-6, with D unclear. The CDR3 loop spans 13 amino acids. Trimming pared 1 base from V and 10 bases from J, leaving 8 bases between. Germline CDR1 reads MGHRA; CDR2 reads YSYEKL. CDR3 bases: TGCGCCAGCAGCCAAGGACCGGGGTCACCCCTCCACTTT. It codes for CASSQGPGSPLHF.

This clonotype was seen ten or more times. The chain employs TRBV19 and TRBJ2-6, with D perhaps TRBD1 or TRBD2 (5 bases each). Germline V CDR1 and CDR2: LNHDA, SQIVND (reference sequence). V lost 10 bases, J lost 0 bases, and 19 bases lay in between. The CDR3 covers 17 residues. Here the CDR3 reads CATGPGRPLSGANVLTF. The CDR3 region has the DNA TGTGCCACCGGGCCGGGACGCCCTCTCTCTGGGGCCAACGTCCTGACTTTC.

As regards this clonotype: This may stem from a read error, because a much larger clone lies one nucleotide away. The chain is built from TRBV12-3 or TRBV12-4 and TRBJ1-2; 7 nucleotides line up with TRBD1. V gave up 6 bases and J gave up 6 bases; unmatched junction bases: 7. CDR3 size: 13 residues. The CDR3 is CASSRGCGDGYTF. For the CDR3, the DNA is TGTGCCAGCAGCAGGGGGTGCGGAGATGGCTACACCTTC.

The gene calls are TRBV10-3 and TRBJ2-1; D is uncertain. Germline CDR1 ENHRY, CDR2 SYGVKD. CDR3 length: 12 residues. Trimming took off 8 bases at V and 6 bases at J, with 11 bases between the two ends. The DNA for the CDR3 is TGTGCCATCGAAACCAGTACCAATGAGCAGTTCTTC. Its protein product is CAIETSTNEQFF.

This clonotype was detected ten times or more. This rearrangement joins TRBV6-5 to TRBJ2-3; maybe TRBD2 (5 bases). This CDR3 comprises 14 residues. V lost 6 bases to trimming and J lost 2 bases, with 12 bases between them. Germline V gene data show CDR1 as MNHEY and CDR2 as SVGAGI. The CDR3 region has the DNA TGTGCCAGCAGCCAGAGGGTGGCCACAGATACGCAGTATTTT. Translation: CASSQRVATDTQYF.

In its sample, this clonotype was seen a few times. The chain has TRBV20-1 and TRBJ1-1; D not certain. V was pared by 2 bases and J by 1 base, with 8 bases between. Germline-derived CDR1 and CDR2 are DFQATT and SNEGSKA (reference sequence). CDR3 length: 13 residues. Here the CDR3 DNA reads TGCAGTGCTAGAAGATTCCCGAACACTGAAGCTTTCTTT. Its protein product is CSARRFPNTEAFF.

In this sample, this clonotype turned up many times. V and J are TRBV12-3 or TRBV12-4 and TRBJ2-1, with 9 bases identical to TRBD2. The CDR3 is 15 residues long. The V and J ends lost 6 bases and 9 bases, in that order; junction bases with no gene match: 12. The CDR3 nucleotides read TGTGCCAGCAGAGCCCCGGGACTAGCTATCTTTGAGCAGTTCTTC. It codes for CASRAPGLAIFEQFF.

This clonotype appeared a few times. In DNA, the CDR3 is TGCAGTGCTCGGGACGCCACTTACAATGAGCAGTTCTTC. It is translated as CSARDATYNEQFF. The genes are TRBV20-1 and TRBJ2-1, with D perhaps being TRBD1 or TRBD2 (5 bases each). Trimming shortened V by 5 bases and J by 4 bases, and 12 bases separated the two germline ends. Per the germline V gene, CDR1 is DFQATT and CDR2 is SNEGSKA (reference sequence). The CDR3 totals 13 residues.

This clonotype was observed a handful of times. The gene calls are TRBV15 and TRBJ2-1; no firm D call. CDR1 is LNHNV and CDR2 is YYDKDF in the germline V gene (reference sequence). Trimming pared 4 bases from V and 6 bases from J, leaving 10 bases between. The CDR3 totals 13 residues. CDR3 coding DNA: TGTGCCACCAGCATGAGGTCAGGCAATGAGCAGTTCTTC. It translates to CATSMRSGNEQFF.

This clonotype was seen repeatedly, ten times or more. V and J are TRBV20-1 and TRBJ2-2, with 7 bases identical to TRBD2. The germline CDR1 and CDR2 sequences are DFQATT and SNEGSKA (reference sequence). J lost 3 bases, V lost 1 base, and 2 bases had no gene match. This CDR3 comprises 14 residues. The chain's CDR3 is CSARGEGHTGELFF. CDR3 in DNA: TGCAGTGCTAGAGGGGAGGGACACACCGGGGAGCTGTTTTTT.

This clonotype turned up a few times. The chain couples TRBV12-3 or TRBV12-4 to TRBJ2-1; no reliable D call. This CDR3 has 15 amino acids. With 3 bases removed from V and 0 bases from J, the gap between germline ends came to 9 bases. CDR3 region: CASSFREPSYNEQFF. Here the CDR3 DNA reads TGTGCCAGCAGTTTTCGAGAGCCCTCCTACAATGAGCAGTTCTTC.

In this sample, this clonotype turned up many times. V gene TRBV30 combines with J gene TRBJ1-4; D perhaps matches TRBD1 (5 bases). V was cut by 5 bases and J by 10 bases, with 14 bases left in between. Germline values: CDR1 GTSNPN, CDR2 SVGIG (reference sequence). The length of the CDR3 is 12 residues. The CDR3 coding sequence is TGTGCCTGGGGACAACTGGGGGGAAAACTGTTTTTT. The encoded protein is CAWGQLGGKLFF.

In this sample, this clonotype turned up many times. This chain joins TRBV2 and TRBJ2-1; 8 bases align to TRBD2. Germline CDR1 is SNHLY and CDR2 is FYNNEI. This CDR3 region has 14 residues. V gave up 9 bases and J gave up 1 base; unmatched junction bases: 5. Here the CDR3 reads CASAGTRSYNEQFF. In DNA form, the CDR3 reads TGTGCCAGTGCCGGGACTAGATCCTACAATGAGCAGTTCTTC. Together with reference TRBV2 and TRBJ2-1, the CDR3 gives the full variable domain: EPEVTQTPSHQVTQMGQEVILRCVPISNHLYFYWYRQILGQKVEFLVSFYNNEISEKSEIFDDQFSVERPDGSNFTLKIRSTKLEDSAMYFCASAGTRSYNEQFFGPGTRLTVL.

This clonotype counts as medium-sized. V and J are TRBV25-1 and TRBJ2-1; 12 bases align to TRBD2. Germline V gives CDR1 MGHDK, CDR2 SYGVNS. V was pared by 4 bases and J by 9 bases, with 7 bases of the junction left unmatched. The CDR3 runs 15 residues. CDR3 residues: CASSATSGSTIEQFF. CDR3 DNA: TGTGCCAGCAGTGCGACTAGCGGGAGTACTATTGAGCAGTTCTTC.

This clonotype was recorded at least ten times. The J gene is TRBJ2-7, the V gene TRBV2; 7 bases are shared with TRBD1. The CDR3 is made up of 15 amino acids. Germline V gene lookup returns CDR1 SNHLY and CDR2 FYNNEI. Losses at the gene ends were 7 bases for V and 1 base for J; bases not matched to a gene: 10. The CDR3 DNA reads as TGTGCCAGCACCGCGGACAGGACAGATTCCTACGAGCAGTACTTC. It codes for CASTADRTDSYEQYF.

This clonotype appeared many times. The gene calls are TRBV29-1 and TRBJ2-1; D is unresolved. The CDR3 spans 12 residues. CDR1 is SQVTM, CDR2 ANQGSEA, per germline. V was cut by 4 bases and J by 3 bases, with 7 bases left in between. The CDR3 DNA follows: TGCAGCGTTGTCTCTAGCTACAATGAGCAGTTCTTC. Its protein product is CSVVSSYNEQFF.

This chain's CDR3 is CASSPPAYEQYF. CDR3 sequence (DNA): TGCGCCAGCAGCCCGCCGGCCTACGAGCAGTACTTC. J is TRBJ2-7 and V is TRBV5-1; no clear D gene. The CDR3 is 12 residues long. V shed 4 bases and J shed 2 bases, with 7 bases lying between them. Germline CDR1 is SGHRS and CDR2 is YFSETQ.

There are many counts of this clonotype. This chain connects TRBV20-1 to TRBJ2-3, with 9 bases that match TRBD1. Looked up from germline, CDR1 is DFQATT and CDR2 is SNEGSKA (reference sequence). The CDR3 loop spans 15 amino acids. With V trimmed by 0 bases and J by 5 bases, 6 bases remained unmatched. The CDR3 DNA reads as TGCAGTGCTAGAGATTTCTACAGGGGGCAAGATACGCAGTATTTT. Translated, it gives CSARDFYRGQDTQYF.

This clonotype was seen many times. V usage is TRBV11-2 and J usage is TRBJ2-1, with D possibly TRBD2 on 5 matching bases. Germline lookup yields CDR1 SGHAT and CDR2 FQNNGV. The ends were cut back, 1 base at V and 7 bases at J, with 8 bases in the middle. The CDR3 is 13 amino acids. The CDR3 DNA reads TGTGCCAGCAGCTTAGTAGTAGCGAATGAGCAGTTCTTC. Encoded protein: CASSLVVANEQFF.

The sample holds many counts of this clonotype. This chain joins TRBV15 and TRBJ2-1; D remains ambiguous. This CDR3 is 13 amino acids long. Germline V lookup: CDR1 LNHNV, CDR2 YYDKDF (reference sequence). Trimming left V 5 bases short and J 0 bases short, with 5 bases between. The CDR3: CATSGRSYNEQFF. Written as DNA, the CDR3 is TGTGCCACCAGCGGACGCTCCTACAATGAGCAGTTCTTC. Combining the CDR3 with reference TRBV15 and TRBJ2-1 gives the whole variable domain DAMVIQNPRYQVTQFGKPVTLSCSQTLNHNVMYWYQQKSSQAPKLLFHYYDKDFNNEADTPDNFQSRRPNTSFCFLDIRSPGLGDTAMYLCATSGRSYNEQFFGPGTRLTVL.

This clonotype was counted many times. The chain combines TRBV14 with TRBJ2-7, with no clear D. The CDR3 loop spans 16 amino acids. Germline-derived CDR1 and CDR2 are SGHDN and FVKESK. V was cut by 0 bases and J by 3 bases, with 15 bases left in between. Here the CDR3 reads CASSQDRNTPSYEQYF. CDR3 DNA: TGTGCCAGCAGCCAAGATCGGAACACCCCAAGCTACGAGCAGTACTTC.